Shown below are 12 T cell receptor beta chains from a single sample sequenced in a study of T cell responses to AZD1222 COVID-19 vaccine. The data were produced by immunoSEQ multiplex PCR, yet TCRdb's version contains in-frame clones alone and is incomplete. The sample shows more than 150,000 clones, just over 85% of them seen only once. This sample comprised peripheral blood, obtained on day 0 of AZD1222 vaccination. All receptors come from an adult in good health.

The sample holds a few counts of this clone. V gene TRBV5-4 combines with J gene TRBJ1-1, with D perhaps TRBD1 (5 bases). V gave up 1 base and J gave up 0 bases, with 7 bases separating them. The CDR3 has 14 residues. Germline CDR1 and CDR2: SGHNT and YYREEE (reference sequence). CDR3 in DNA: TGTGCCAGCAGCTTGAGGGGAGTGAACACTGAAGCTTTCTTT. The encoded protein is CASSLRGVNTEAFF.

This clone was detected a few times. V usage is TRBV2 and J usage is TRBJ1-5, with TRBD1 identical over 7 bases. The germline CDR1 and CDR2 sequences are SNHLY and FYNNEI. J gave up 4 bases and V 8 bases, and 8 bases lay outside the gene matches. The CDR3 has 14 amino acids. CDR3 DNA: TGTGCCAGCTGTCACCGGGACAGAAATCAGCCCCAGCATTTT. This codes for CASCHRDRNQPQHF.

The chain recombines TRBV5-6 with TRBJ1-1; TRBD1 is a possible D gene (6 bases). V was cut by 2 bases and J by 11 bases, with 16 bases left in between. The CDR3 runs 13 residues. Looked up from germline, CDR1 is SGHDT and CDR2 is YYEEEE. The CDR3 here is CASSFWTASFAFF. The CDR3 DNA reads TGTGCCAGCAGCTTTTGGACAGCCTCATTCGCTTTCTTT.

The table lists this clone with a few counts. The genes are TRBV13 and TRBJ1-3; D uncertain. The ends were cut back, 5 bases at V and 0 bases at J, with 11 bases in the middle. Germline V gene sequence: CDR1 PRHDT, CDR2 FYEKMQ (reference sequence). The CDR3 runs 15 residues. The CDR3 reads CASSGKMSSGNTIYF. The CDR3 nucleotides are TGTGCCAGCAGCGGAAAGATGAGCTCTGGAAACACCATATATTTT.

This clone was counted a single time. A junction end diverges from the germline sequence, so it may reflect a read error. The chain carries TRBV7-7 and TRBJ2-2; no definite D call. This CDR3 is 13 amino acids long. Germline lookup yields CDR1 SSHAT and CDR2 FNYEAQ (reference sequence). The CDR3 reads CASSLDLTGELFF. The CDR3 DNA is TGTGCTAGCAGCCTCGACCTCACCGGGGAGCTGTTTTTT.

This chain connects TRBV4-2 to TRBJ1-2; D perhaps matches TRBD1 (6 bases). This CDR3 is 14 amino acids long. Per the germline V gene, CDR1 is LGHNA and CDR2 is YNFKEQ. The V gene lost 0 bases and the J gene lost 4 bases, with 9 bases spanning the gap. The CDR3 loop is CASSQDQGPYGYTF. DNA for the CDR3: TGTGCCAGCAGCCAAGATCAGGGGCCCTATGGCTACACCTTC.

J is TRBJ1-1 and V is TRBV7-9, with TRBD1 identical over 9 bases. Germline V lookup: CDR1 SEHNR, CDR2 FQNEAQ (reference sequence). V trimming: 2 bases; J trimming: 3 bases; junction bases outside the gene matches: 4. The length of the CDR3 is 15 residues. DNA for the CDR3: TGTGCCAGCAGCTTAACAGGGGGCAGCGACACTGAAGCTTTCTTT. Its translation: CASSLTGGSDTEAFF.

The genes are TRBV7-2 and TRBJ2-7, with 7 bases lining up with TRBD2. The junction had 14 bases not matched to a gene; V was cut back by 2 bases and J by 4 bases. The CDR3 is 17 amino acids. Germline values: CDR1 SGHTA, CDR2 FQGNSA. CDR3 protein: CASSLLSVSGTSYEQYF. The CDR3 DNA follows: TGTGCCAGCAGCTTATTATCGGTAAGCGGGACCAGTTACGAGCAGTACTTC.

The gene calls are TRBV3-1 (or the pseudogene TRBV3-2) and TRBJ2-2; TRBD2 matches at 11 bases. Germline-derived CDR1 and CDR2 are LGHDT and YNNKEL (reference sequence). The CDR3 extends over 16 amino acids. The ends lost 3 bases at V and 7 bases at J; junction bases unmatched: 7. The CDR3 coding sequence is TGTGCCAGCAGCCAGGGACTAGCGGACAGAAACGGGGAGCTGTTTTTT. Amino acid sequence: CASSQGLADRNGELFF.

The rearrangement joins TRBV28 to TRBJ2-7; D gene ambiguous. Germline lookup yields CDR1 MDHEN and CDR2 SYDVKM. The CDR3 is made up of 16 amino acids. Deletions cut 4 bases from V and 2 bases from J, with 18 bases between. In DNA, the CDR3 is TGTGCCAGCAGTTCCCAGAGAGGACCCTATACCTACGAGCAGTACTTC. It specifies CASSSQRGPYTYEQYF.

The V gene is TRBV5-5, the J gene TRBJ2-3; D remains unclear. Trimming removed 2 bases at V and 2 bases at J, with 6 bases between. The CDR3 has 13 amino acids. Germline-derived CDR1 and CDR2 are SGHKS and YYEKEE (reference sequence). The DNA for the CDR3 is TGTGCCAGCAGCTTTCAGTTCACAGATACGCAGTATTTT. It is translated as CASSFQFTDTQYF.

V and J are TRBV5-6 and TRBJ1-5; TRBD1 matches at 8 bases. The length of the CDR3 is 15 residues. Unmatched junction bases numbered 5, after V lost 1 base and J lost 5 bases. CDR1 and CDR2 (germline): SGHDT, YYEEEE. The CDR3 DNA reads as TGTGCCAGCAGCTTGAGGGCAGGGGGCGATCAGCCCCAGCATTTT. This encodes CASSLRAGGDQPQHF.